The entry below gives a single T cell receptor beta chain sequence along with its context. Its antigen is not known. This entry belongs to a study of radiotherapy plus CTLA-4 blockade in lung cancer. Only in-frame clones appear in the TCRdb table, and some are missing; sequencing was by immunoSEQ multiplex PCR. The data show fewer than 140,000 clones, more than 75% seen once. The CDR3 has 13 residues. The germline V gene has CDR1 SGDLS and CDR2 YYNGEE. V lost 4 bases to trimming and J lost 9 bases; unmatched junction nucleotides: 6. Regarding the study as a whole: The authors reported that early blood T cell clone dynamics, with interferon-beta, best predicted response.

The clonotype originates from a human donor with non-small cell lung cancer that progressed on radiotherapy plus ipilimumab. Some clones in this sample may be carry-over from other donors' samples. Sequences were derived from peripheral blood, sampled from a patient treated with radiotherapy plus ipilimumab. J is TRBJ2-1 and V is TRBV9, with 8 bases matching TRBD1. CDR3 loop: CASSIGQGLEQFF. The CDR3 DNA is TGTGCCAGCAGCATTGGACAGGGACTTGAGCAGTTCTTC.